This T cell receptor beta chain was sequenced for a study of cytomegalovirus exposure and HLA in healthy donors. Study-wide points: The study listed 150 to 200 cytomegalovirus-associated TCR beta chains. Later analysis found that TCR beta chains associated with HLA were more clonally expanded than other, equally common chains.

Germline-derived CDR1 and CDR2 are SGHKS and YYEKEE (reference sequence). The CDR3 has 13 amino acids. The V end was cut by 9 bases, the J end by 1 base, with 12 bases between. The PCR employed 60 Vbeta primers together with 13 Jbeta primers. TCRdb's copy holds only in-frame clones and misses some; the assay was immunoSEQ multiplex PCR. The sample carries roughly 98,000 clones, under 70% recorded once. Nominally healthy donors were sampled, though unrecorded immune exposures were likely. Worth noting for this clone: Its specificity is unknown.

The chain couples TRBV5-5 to TRBJ2-3; a weak D match, TRBD2 (5 bases). The origin of this receptor is a man aged 45 to 65 in good health and CMV-seronegative. Sequenced: PBMCs. The CDR3 nucleotides read TGTGCCACCCAGCGGAGTGGCACAGATACGCAGTATTTT. Translating it yields CATQRSGTDTQYF.